This TCR beta chain stems from a study of identical twins (TCRdb year 2016). Looking at the study overall: The study deep-sequenced TCR alpha and beta repertoires from monozygotic twins, unrelated adults of various ages and cord blood to test whether fetal clonotypes persist. To rule out contamination, replicate twin experiments were performed at different times with different library preparation protocols.

Receptor libraries were prepared by 5' RACE. The instrument given in TCRdb is Illumina HiSeq 2000. Template switching introduced a universal primer binding site; the final cDNA contained a unique molecular identifier, enabling accurate counting of TCR cDNA molecules. First-strand cDNA for TCR alpha and beta chains was synthesized from specific primers in the conserved constant-segment region. To control for contamination, every cDNA library was double barcoded, receiving both a SMART-Mk sample barcode and Illumina barcodes. TruSeq adapter sequences, together with Illumina sample barcodes, were added in two successive PCR steps. The Illumina HiSeq platform was used with custom primers to sequence TCR alpha and beta cDNA libraries. On the authors' methods: MiGEC processed the raw reads to extract unique molecular identifiers, while MiXCR was used to determine the CDR3 positions. For each individual, recombination models were inferred using an EM algorithm with the repgenHMM and IGoR tools. The tcR package in R was used for shared clonotype analysis, with sharing normalized by the product of cloneset sizes. To study raw recombination without the effects of thymic and clonal selection, out-of-frame nonproductive sequences were analyzed. The raw public reads went through TCRdb reprocessing: fastp at Q25, MiXCR clone calling, in-frame beta chains kept. Entries that share a CDR3 protein sequence are merged under the most common genes and DNA. These V and J calls derive from TCRdb rather than the authors' analysis. The sample yields 1.5 million to 2 million distinct CDR3 sequences; under 35% were counted once. The top ten clones comprise under 0.35% of the sample.

Germline trimming: 7 bases from V, 7 bases from J; junction bases outside gene matches: 10. The CDR3 runs 15 residues from the cysteine to the phenylalanine. Only the CDR3 portion is preserved as DNA: 45 bases, with reading frame beginning at the first base. According to the germline V gene, CDR1 reads MDHEN and CDR2 reads SYDVKM. Every donor in the study was a healthy Caucasian. As for this clonotype: Its antigen is unknown. No much larger clone exists at a distance of one base, and base qualities are not known.

Overall study outcomes, separate from this receptor: Out-of-frame TCR alpha sequences shared between twins showed an excess of low generation-probability sequences compared with coincidental sharing between unrelated individuals. Fewer insertions were carried by abundant cord blood beta clonotypes, a similar but weaker trend appeared in young adult naive repertoires, and no such trend appeared in memory repertoires. A weaker excess of twin sharing was found in beta out-of-frame sequences because the signal-to-noise ratio was lowered by fewer shared sequences. In monozygotic twins, out-of-frame TCR alpha sharing was systematically underestimated by recombination models, although the models agreed with sharing between unrelated individuals. Zero-insertion analyses could be partly confounded by invariant T cells such as MAIT and iNKT, though diverse VJ usage argued against such confounding for most clonotypes. Because the same donors could not be followed over many years, conclusions were based on cross-sectional statistical analysis.

The sample comprised cord blood. Recombination linked TRBV28 to TRBJ2-5; TRBD2 aligns with 12 central bases. This TCR was sampled from a newborn girl in good health. The sequence in DNA is TGTGCCAGCACTATGACTAGCGGGAGTAAAGCGACCCAGTACTTC. This codes for CASTMTSGSKATQYF.